This TCR beta chain was profiled in a study of blood T cell repertoires in COVID-19. From germline, CDR1 is KGHSH and CDR2 LQKENI. Trimming took off 2 bases at V and 2 bases at J, with 13 bases between the two ends. The CDR3 contains 16 residues. Per the original methods: Amplification of reference gene primers provided the estimated nucleated cell counts. Data came from immunoSEQ multiplex PCR; TCRdb stores just in-frame clones and leaves some out. V and J calls and clone size are those listed in that table; D and trimming were worked out from the DNA. The sample holds about 140,000 clones, 85% to 90% seen once.

This receptor was identified in a woman aged 55-75 years with active COVID-19. Sequenced: peripheral blood. The genes are TRBV18 and TRBJ2-1, with D possibly TRBD2 on 5 matching bases. The CDR3 DNA reads as TGTGCCAGCTCACCATGGGCGGGCCTCACCTACAATGAGCAGTTCTTC. Residues: CASSPWAGLTYNEQFF.